A selection of T cell receptor beta chains follows, all from one sample in a study of T cell repertoires in cytomegalovirus infection. TCRdb analysed the reads with MiXCR anew, one entry per CDR3 protein. The sample has 350,000 to 500,000 distinct CDR3 sequences, roughly a third seen once. Sample: PBMCs. All receptors derive from a human donor in good health (CMV status not recorded). Some clones in this sample may be carry-over from other donors' samples. Each CDR3 is given with its conserved first and last residue. The D gene is left open where the match is weak. Only part of the rows carry a size: once, few, many, or a class if the clone is expanded.

>TRBD2|TRBV15|TRBJ2-5|-
TGTTCCTCTTATAGCGGGGTCTGGGAGACCCAGTACTTC
CSSYSGVWETQYF
>-|TRBV20-1|TRBJ1-6|-
TGCAGTGCTAGAGGAGGCCAGGGGCCCAATTCACCCCTCCACTTT
CSARGGQGPNSPLHF
>-|TRBV4-1|TRBJ1-5|-
TGCGCCAGCAGCCAAGATATGGGAGATGGAAATCAGCCCCAGCATTTT
CASSQDMGDGNQPQHF
>TRBD2|TRBV5-1|TRBJ2-3|once
TGCGCCAGCAGCGCACCGGGACTAGCTACAGATACGCAGTATTTT
CASSAPGLATDTQYF
>-|TRBV7-2|TRBJ1-3|few
TGTGCCAGCAGCGCCTTTACTCAGGGGTCCGGAAACACCATATATTTT
CASSAFTQGSGNTIYF
>-|TRBV4-1|TRBJ1-2|-
TGCGCCAGCAGCCCCAGACAGTCGGTGGGCTATGGCTACACCTTC
CASSPRQSVGYGYTF
>TRBD2|TRBV28|TRBJ2-2|-
TGTGCCACCGGACTAGACGCCGGGGAGCTGTTTTTT
CATGLDAGELFF
>-|TRBV7-9|TRBJ1-2|few
TGTGCCAGCAGCTTAGCGGCCGGGGTTAGCGGCTATGGCTACACCTTC
CASSLAAGVSGYGYTF
>TRBD1|TRBV7-6|TRBJ1-1|many
TGTGCCAGCAGCTTAGTTGGCGGACAGGGGGGCACTGAAGCTTTCTTT
CASSLVGGQGGTEAFF
>-|TRBV4-3|TRBJ2-6|-
TGCGCCAGCAGCCAAGATAGTGGAGGGGGCTTCCCCTCTGGGGCCAACGTCCTGACTTTC
CASSQDSGGGFPSGANVLTF
>-|TRBV27|TRBJ2-3|-
TGTGCCAGGAACAATAGCACAGATACGCAGTATTTT
CARNNSTDTQYF
>-|TRBV19|TRBJ2-7|few
TGTGCCAGTACCCCCTGGGGAGATTCCTACGAGCAGTACTTC
CASTPWGDSYEQYF
>TRBD2|TRBV6-2/TRBV6-3|TRBJ2-1|many
TGTGCCAGCAGTTACCGGACTAGCGCCTACAATGAGCAGTTCTTC
CASSYRTSAYNEQFF
>-|TRBV7-9|TRBJ1-2|few
TGTGCCAGCAGCTTGAGGGGGACCCAGGCAGGTGGCTACACCTTC
CASSLRGTQAGGYTF
>-|TRBV12-3/TRBV12-4|TRBJ1-1|many
TGTGCCAGCAGTTTAGGGGACCCGCAGAACACTGAAGCTTTCTTT
CASSLGDPQNTEAFF
>TRBD1|TRBV7-9|TRBJ1-1|-
TGTGCCAGCAGCCCGCCGGGACAGGGGGCACCCCGCACTGAAGCTTTCTTT
CASSPPGQGAPRTEAFF
>-|TRBV20-1|TRBJ2-2|-
TGCAGTGCTAGAGATGGGACATCCGGGGAGCTGTTTTTT
CSARDGTSGELFF
>-|TRBV7-6|TRBJ1-5|many
TGTGCCAGCAGCCACAGACCGGGGCCCAATCAGCCCCAGCATTTT
CASSHRPGPNQPQHF
>-|TRBV27|TRBJ2-5|-
TGTGCCAGCAGCGGGGGCCCGACCAAGGAGACCCAGTACTTC
CASSGGPTKETQYF
>-|TRBV7-8|TRBJ1-6|-
TGTGCCAGCAGCCCAAGTCCCGAACCCCTCCACTTT
CASSPSPEPLHF
>-|TRBV19|TRBJ1-1|-
TGTGCCAGTAGGTTCGAAGGGAACACTGAAGCTTTCTTT
CASRFEGNTEAFF
>-|TRBV28|TRBJ1-6|-
TGTGCCAGCAGAACCCCCTCGGGGGCCAATTCACCCCTCCACTTT
CASRTPSGANSPLHF
>TRBD1|TRBV7-9|TRBJ1-2|many
TGTGCCAGCAGCTCCTCAACAGGGGAGGTGGATGGCTACACCTTC
CASSSSTGEVDGYTF
>-|TRBV7-8|TRBJ2-7|-
TGTGCCAGCAGCTTATTGGACGGACCTGGGAAGCAGTACTTC
CASSLLDGPGKQYF
>TRBD1|TRBV7-4|TRBJ2-5|few
TGTGCCAGCAGCTTAGGGACAGGGGGTACCACAGAGACCCAGTACTTC
CASSLGTGGTTETQYF
>-|TRBV6-2/TRBV6-3|TRBJ2-5|few
TGTGCCAGCAGTCCCCGCAAAGAGACCCAGTACTTC
CASSPRKETQYF
>-|TRBV27|TRBJ1-6|-
TGTGCCAGCAGGAGGGGGAGTGCGAATTCACCCCTCCACTTT
CASRRGSANSPLHF
>-|TRBV4-3|TRBJ2-7|-
TGCGCCAGCAGCCAAGCCGGGACTCCCGCGAGGCAGTACTTC
CASSQAGTPARQYF
>TRBD1|TRBV7-9|TRBJ2-7|-
TGTGCCAGCAGCTTAGCCGGGACAGGGGTTCTCGAGCAGTACTTC
CASSLAGTGVLEQYF
>-|TRBV6-1|TRBJ1-5|-
TGTGCCAGCAGTGAAAAGGTGGGGGGCGCAGGGCCTATCAATCAGCCCCAGCATTTT
CASSEKVGGAGPINQPQHF
>-|TRBV7-9|TRBJ2-1|many
TGTGCCAGCAGCTTATCGGAAGGGGCAAACAATGAGCAGTTCTTC
CASSLSEGANNEQFF
>-|TRBV7-9|TRBJ2-1|few
TGTGCCAGCAGCTTGGCCGGGATCCTGAATGAGCAGTTCTTC
CASSLAGILNEQFF
>-|TRBV3-1|TRBJ2-5|-
TGTGCCAGCAGCCAGCAGGGTCCAGGGGAGACCCAGTACTTC
CASSQQGPGETQYF
>-|TRBV11-2|TRBJ1-6|-
TGTGCCAGCAGCTTCGGCCAGGAGTCACCCCTCCACTTT
CASSFGQESPLHF
>TRBD1|TRBV19|TRBJ1-4|-
TGTGCCAGTAGTGTCGGGACAGGGGATGAAAAACTGTTTTTT
CASSVGTGDEKLFF
>TRBD2|TRBV18|TRBJ2-7|-
TGTGCCAGCTCACCACTGGGAGCGGGGGGCTCCTACGAGCAGTACTTC
CASSPLGAGGSYEQYF
>-|TRBV6-5|TRBJ1-2|-
TGTGCCAGCAGTTACGCGGCAGTAAGAGGGCTTAATTATGGCTACACCTTC
CASSYAAVRGLNYGYTF
>-|TRBV4-2|TRBJ2-7|few
TGTGCCAGCAGCCAAGAAGGACCGTCCCTACGAGGCGAGCAGTACTTC
CASSQEGPSLRGEQYF
>-|TRBV2|TRBJ2-3|-
TGTGCCAGCCGGGGCAGGACGCAGTATTTT
CASRGRTQYF
>-|TRBV7-2|TRBJ1-5|medium-sized
TGTGCCAGCAGCTCTTTTAATGGTCAGCCCCAGCATTTT
CASSSFNGQPQHF
>-|TRBV27|TRBJ1-2|few
TGTGCCAGCAGTCTGCGGACGGGTACCTATGGCTACACCTTC
CASSLRTGTYGYTF
>-|TRBV6-1|TRBJ2-3|-
TGTGCCAGCAGTGAGGGTTGGGGCACAGATACGCAGTATTTT
CASSEGWGTDTQYF